The 13 T cell receptor beta chains given below trace back to one sample, sequenced in a study of blood T cells in healthy people across ages. A second PCR of 7 to 11 cycles used a sample-barcoded 5' primer and a J-beta primer mix. TCRdb processed the 5' RACE reads anew with MiXCR; each CDR3 protein has one entry. The sample shows fewer than 800,000 distinct CDR3 sequences, roughly 49% of them seen only once. The sequencing sample was made of blood. The source of these receptors is a woman aged 60-75 years in good health.

The chain uses TRBV5-5 and TRBJ2-6; a weak D match, TRBD2 (5 bases). Germline V gives CDR1 SGHKS, CDR2 YYEKEE (reference sequence). This CDR3 region has 16 residues. V lost 1 base and J 0 bases, leaving 8 bases between the germline ends. This CDR3 reads CASSLNRGSGANVLTF. DNA of the CDR3: TGTGCCAGCAGCTTGAATCGGGGCTCTGGGGCCAACGTCCTGACTTTC.

The CDR3 DNA follows: TGTGCCAGCAGTTTAGTCCGTACTAGCGGGAGTTATTGGAATGAGCAGTTCTTC. It specifies CASSLVRTSGSYWNEQFF. The chain links TRBV12-3 or TRBV12-4 to TRBJ2-1; 11 bases line up with TRBD2. The CDR3 is 18 residues long. Trimming took 1 base from V and 7 from J; bases not matched to a gene: 12.

This clonotype has only a few counts. The gene calls are TRBV28 and TRBJ2-5; the D gene is possibly TRBD1 (6 bases). The CDR3 contains 15 residues. V shed 1 base and J shed 1 base, with 10 bases lying between them. From germline, CDR1 is MDHEN and CDR2 SYDVKM. DNA for the CDR3: TGTGCCAGCAGTTTATTTGACAGGACCCAAGAGACCCAGTACTTC. This encodes CASSLFDRTQETQYF.

There are a few counts of this clonotype. The rearrangement uses TRBV7-3 and TRBJ1-1, with TRBD1 matching 10 bases. CDR1 is SGHTA and CDR2 is FQGTGA in the germline V gene. V dropped 3 bases and J dropped 1; count of bases not matched to a gene: 11. The CDR3 is 18 amino acids. CDR3 amino acids: CASSFGPRTGGANTEAFF. The CDR3 DNA is TGTGCCAGCAGCTTTGGTCCGCGGACAGGGGGTGCGAACACTGAAGCTTTCTTT.

This clonotype was picked up a small number of times. The chain has TRBV29-1 and TRBJ1-4; D gene unclear. Per the germline V gene, CDR1 is SQVTM and CDR2 is ANQGSEA. Deletions cut 5 bases from V and 4 bases from J, with 8 bases between. CDR3 size: 12 residues. The chain's CDR3 is CSVCANNEKLFF. The CDR3 DNA sequence: TGCAGCGTTTGTGCTAATAATGAAAAACTGTTTTTT.

This chain connects TRBV20-1 to TRBJ2-7, with 9 bases fitting TRBD2. Germline lookup yields CDR1 DFQATT and CDR2 SNEGSKA (reference sequence). The CDR3 is 13 residues long. V lost 6 bases, J lost 3 bases, and 6 bases stayed unmatched. The CDR3 loop is CSAGTSLLYEQYF. Written as DNA, the CDR3 is TGCAGTGCCGGGACTAGCCTCCTCTACGAGCAGTACTTC.

This clonotype was counted only a few times. The chain recombines TRBV29-1 with TRBJ2-7; 8 bases line up with TRBD1. The germline gives CDR1 SQVTM, CDR2 ANQGSEA. CDR3 length: 14 residues. V was clipped by 7 bases and J by 6 bases; unmatched bases: 14. In DNA form, the CDR3 reads TGCAGCGCCCGAGGACAGGGACCCTGGGCCGAGCAGTACTTC. Amino acids: CSARGQGPWAEQYF.

About this clonotype: An end of the junction differs from the germline gene, which may be a read error. The V and J genes are TRBV10-3 and TRBJ2-1, with 11 bases identical to TRBD2. The CDR3 spans 12 residues. Germline loops: CDR1 ENHRY, CDR2 SYGVKD. CDR3 nucleotide sequence: TGCGCTCATAGCGGGGGGGCCGATGAGCAGTTCTTC. This encodes CAHSGGADEQFF.

The rearrangement joins TRBV25-1 to TRBJ2-7; tentative D call: TRBD2 (5 bases). In germline, CDR1 is MGHDK, CDR2 SYGVNS. This CDR3 comprises 15 residues. Trimming took 4 bases from V and 2 from J, leaving 15 bases between them. For the CDR3, the DNA is TGTGCCAGCAGTGGGTTCGACACTAGGCCCTACGAGCAGTACTTC. Translation gives CASSGFDTRPYEQYF.

Only a few counts were recorded for this clonotype. This chain connects TRBV20-1 to TRBJ2-7; TRBD1 matches 10 bases. With 6 bases clipped from V and 7 bases from J, the junction kept 12 bases outside the gene matches. The CDR3 extends over 14 amino acids. CDR1 is DFQATT and CDR2 is SNEGSKA in the germline V gene (reference sequence). For the CDR3, the DNA is TGCAGTGCCTACCACCGACAGGGGGCGAGAGAGCAGTACTTC. This translates into CSAYHRQGAREQYF.

V usage is TRBV12-3 or TRBV12-4 and J usage is TRBJ2-3; 9 nucleotides line up with TRBD2. The CDR3 loop spans 16 amino acids. J lost 13 bases, V lost 6 bases, and 20 bases had no gene match. CDR3 coding DNA: TGTGCCAGCAGCCCATCAAGCGGGAGGAGAGCAGATATGGAGTATTTT. It is translated as CASSPSSGRRADMEYF.

Of note for this clonotype: This may be a read error, as it is one base from a much larger clone. The rearrangement links TRBV10-3 to TRBJ2-3; D is unclear. The germline CDR1 and CDR2 sequences are ENHRY and SYGVKD. The CDR3 has 15 residues. The CDR3 region has the DNA TGTGCCATCAGTGAGATCCAAGGACGGCCAGATACGCGGTATTTT. Encoded protein: CAISEIQGRPDTRYF.

This chain links TRBV4-3 with TRBJ2-1; unclear D gene. The DNA matches TRBJ2-7 better at its end, which makes the J call doubtful. The CDR3 runs 16 residues. Germline CDR1 is LGHNA and CDR2 is YSLEER. In DNA form, the CDR3 reads TGCGCCAGCAGCTTGGGATACGGACGCTCCGGCAATGAGCAGTACTTC. Amino acids: CASSLGYGRSGNEQYF.